These 21 T cell receptor beta chains originate from one sample sequenced in a study of blood T cells in healthy people across ages. Alongside a J-beta primer mix, a sample-barcoded 5' primer served in a second PCR lasting about 7 to 11 cycles. Using its own MiXCR run on the 5' RACE reads, TCRdb lists one record per CDR3 protein. The data contain hundreds of thousands of distinct CDR3 sequences, 45% to 70% of them singletons. The specimen was blood. These receptors all come from a man between 40 and 49 years old in good health.

The chain carries TRBV27 and TRBJ2-7; D ambiguous. The CDR3 is 10 amino acids. V lost 9 bases to trimming and J lost 4 bases, with 7 bases between them. CDR1 and CDR2 (germline): MNHEY, SMNVEV (reference sequence). The CDR3: CASLFYEQYF. CDR3 DNA sequence: TGTGCCAGTCTTTTTTACGAGCAGTACTTC.

This chain uses TRBV28 with TRBJ2-3; possibly TRBD1 for D (6 bases). The CDR3 is 14 residues long. From germline, CDR1 is MDHEN and CDR2 SYDVKM. Trimming shortened V by 6 bases and J by 5 bases, and 15 bases separated the two germline ends. The CDR3 DNA is TGTGCCAGCAGCCGAGGGGGTGAGGGAGATACGCAGTATTTT. Translated, it gives CASSRGGEGDTQYF. Based on the CDR3 plus reference TRBV28 and TRBJ2-3, the full variable domain is DVKVTQSSRYLVKRTGEKVFLECVQDMDHENMFWYRQDPGLGLRLIYFSYDVKMKEKGDIPEGYSVSREKKERFSLILESASTNQTSMYLCASSRGGEGDTQYFGPGTRLTVL.

This chain uses TRBV20-1 with TRBJ2-6; D uncertain. In germline, CDR1 is DFQATT, CDR2 SNEGSKA (reference sequence). CDR3 length: 16 amino acids. V was shortened by 7 bases and J by 0 bases, with 16 bases between the two germline ends. CDR3 sequence reads: CSVRPIRSSGANVLTF. The CDR3 coding sequence is TGCAGTGTTAGGCCTATCCGGAGCTCTGGGGCCAACGTCCTGACTTTC.

This clonotype was recorded a few times. The rearrangement uses TRBV7-2 and TRBJ2-7, with 10 bases lining up with TRBD1. This CDR3 is 14 amino acids long. Germline CDR1 reads SGHTA; CDR2 reads FQGNSA. The V segment lost 1 base and the J segment 5 bases; nucleotides outside the gene matches: 2. Written as DNA, the CDR3 is TGTGCCAGCAGCTTAGGGGACAGGGGAAACGAGCAGTACTTC. This gives the protein CASSLGDRGNEQYF. Full variable domain (outside the CDR3, taken from reference TRBV7-2 and TRBJ2-7): GAGVSQSPSNKVTEKGKDVELRCDPISGHTALYWYRQSLGQGLEFLIYFQGNSAPDKSGLPSDRFSAERTGGSVSTLTIQRTQQEDSAVYLCASSLGDRGNEQYFGPGTRLTVT.

The rearrangement links TRBV19 to TRBJ2-7; 7 bases agree with TRBD1. Germline V gene sequence: CDR1 LNHDA, CDR2 SQIVND (reference sequence). The CDR3 is 14 amino acids. The V gene end was trimmed by 7 bases and the J gene end by 1 base; junction bases not matched to a gene: 7. The chain's CDR3 is CASKQGIGSYEQYF. The CDR3 region has the DNA TGTGCCAGTAAACAGGGGATAGGATCCTACGAGCAGTACTTC.

CDR3 sequence reads: CASSLRGGATSEQYF. The CDR3 DNA sequence: TGTGCCAGCAGTTTAAGGGGCGGGGCGACCTCCGAGCAGTACTTC. V usage is TRBV28 and J usage is TRBJ2-4; maybe TRBD2 (6 bases). TRBJ2-7 matches the DNA end more closely, so the J call is doubtful. Germline V CDR1 and CDR2: MDHEN, SYDVKM. The CDR3 extends over 15 amino acids.

This clonotype showed up just a few times. This chain uses TRBV7-9 with TRBJ1-2; D is unresolved. The CDR3 is made up of 13 amino acids. The V end lost 1 base, the J end lost 4 bases, and 7 bases lay between the germline ends. Germline loops: CDR1 SEHNR, CDR2 FQNEAQ (reference sequence). The CDR3 nucleotides are TGTGCCAGCAGCTTAGGGGCAGCCTATGGCTACACCTTC. It codes for CASSLGAAYGYTF. The whole variable domain, filled in from reference TRBV7-9 and TRBJ1-2, reads DTGVSQNPRHKITKRGQNVTFRCDPISEHNRLYWYRQTLGQGPEFLTYFQNEAQLEKSRLLSDRFSAERPKGSFSTLEIQRTEQGDSAMYLCASSLGAAYGYTFGSGTRLTVV.

This clonotype has just one count. The chain's CDR3 is CASNQPRTSGSYEQYF. The CDR3 DNA reads TGTGCCAGCAATCAGCCCAGGACTAGCGGGAGTTACGAGCAGTACTTC. The chain is built from TRBV28 and TRBJ2-7, with 13 bases identical to TRBD2. In germline, CDR1 is MDHEN, CDR2 SYDVKM. V lost 7 bases, J lost 4 bases, and 10 bases stayed unmatched. The CDR3 totals 16 residues.

The chain carries TRBV6-6 and TRBJ1-5; D perhaps matches TRBD1 (6 bases). Trimming pared 3 bases from V and 3 bases from J, leaving 12 bases between. CDR3 length equals 15 residues. Germline loops: CDR1 MNHNY, CDR2 SVGAGI (reference sequence). CDR3 amino acids: CASSYPTGNNQPQHF. The CDR3 DNA reads as TGTGCCAGCAGTTATCCAACAGGGAACAATCAGCCCCAGCATTTT.

The chain employs TRBV28 and TRBJ1-2; weak D call: TRBD1 (5 bases). This CDR3 region has 13 residues. V was pared by 7 bases and J by 6 bases, with 15 bases between. CDR1 and CDR2 (germline): MDHEN, SYDVKM. The CDR3 is CASTPGGTDGYTF. In nucleotides, the CDR3 is TGTGCCAGCACCCCCGGAGGGACCGATGGCTACACCTTC.

The rearrangement uses TRBV7-2 and TRBJ2-3; perhaps D is TRBD1 or TRBD2 (5 bases each). There are 14 residues in the CDR3. Germline assignment: CDR1 SGHTA and CDR2 FQGNSA. Trimming cost V 5 bases and J 6 bases, with 15 bases left between them. The CDR3: CASSDRRTADTQYF. The DNA for the CDR3 is TGTGCCAGCAGCGACAGACGGACTGCGGATACGCAGTATTTT.

The chain links TRBV15 to TRBJ2-1, with no clear D. CDR1 and CDR2 (germline): LNHNV, YYDKDF (reference sequence). V lost 1 base and J lost 10, with 11 bases in between. The CDR3 has 13 amino acids. Written as DNA, the CDR3 is TGTGCCACCAGCAGAGCACGCGACTGGGAGCAGTTCTTC. It is translated as CATSRARDWEQFF.

This clonotype showed up just a few times. V is TRBV5-1 and J is TRBJ2-7, with TRBD1 identical over 10 bases. This CDR3 has 17 amino acids. Losses at the gene ends were 4 bases for V and 5 bases for J; bases not matched to a gene: 15. The germline V gene encodes CDR1 SGHRS and CDR2 YFSETQ. Written as DNA, the CDR3 is TGCGCCAGCAGCCGGACCCCCGGGGACAGGGGACGGAACGAGCAGTACTTC. Encoded protein: CASSRTPGDRGRNEQYF.

The V call is TRBV28, the J call TRBJ2-3; 7 bases fit TRBD1. CDR1 is MDHEN, CDR2 SYDVKM, per germline. This CDR3 has 17 amino acids. The V gene end was trimmed by 5 bases and the J gene end by 2 bases; junction bases not matched to a gene: 13. The CDR3 coding sequence is TGTGCCAGCAGTCTCCCCTACAGGGGCTCCGCCACAGATACGCAGTATTTT. Amino acids: CASSLPYRGSATDTQYF.

This clonotype was seen only a few times. The chain employs TRBV5-1 and TRBJ2-4; D not certain. CDR3 length: 14 residues. The germline V gene encodes CDR1 SGHRS and CDR2 YFSETQ. Trimming took 2 bases from V and 6 from J, leaving 12 bases between them. The CDR3 bases are TGCGCCAGCAGCTTAACATCAGGTGGAAACATTCAGTACTTC. It specifies CASSLTSGGNIQYF.

This clonotype occurred a few times. The chain joins TRBV20-1 to TRBJ2-5; 8 bases align to TRBD2. The germline V gene has CDR1 DFQATT and CDR2 SNEGSKA (reference sequence). After removal of 1 base from V and 4 bases from J, the junction contained 2 bases not matched to a gene. The CDR3 sequence is 13 residues long. CDR3 nucleotides: TGCAGTGCTAGAGTAGCGGGGATAGAGACCCAGTACTTC. Its translation is CSARVAGIETQYF.

The CDR3 coding sequence is TGTGCCAGCAGTTTATTTACAGGCAACTATGGCTACACCTTC. Protein sequence: CASSLFTGNYGYTF. V and J are TRBV28 and TRBJ1-2; possibly TRBD1 for D (5 bases). Germline-derived CDR1 and CDR2 are MDHEN and SYDVKM. The CDR3 is 14 residues long. Trimming left V 1 base short and J 2 bases short, with 8 bases between.

This clonotype was detected ten times or more. The chain carries TRBV29-1 and TRBJ1-1; D remains unclear. Germline values: CDR1 SQVTM, CDR2 ANQGSEA. The CDR3 covers 10 residues. V was trimmed by 5 bases and J by 0 bases, leaving 1 base between them. As DNA, the CDR3 is TGCAGCGTTATGAACACTGAAGCTTTCTTT. It specifies CSVMNTEAFF.

The chain recombines TRBV6-1 with TRBJ2-3; TRBD1 might be the D (7 bases). The germline V and J ends were trimmed by 6 bases and 2 bases, with 15 bases remaining between them. In germline, CDR1 is MNHNS, CDR2 SASEGT. The CDR3 length is 15 residues. The CDR3 sequence is CASRRRGRYTDTQYF. The CDR3 nucleotides are TGTGCCAGCAGGAGGAGGGGGCGATACACAGATACGCAGTATTTT.

This chain links TRBV10-3 with TRBJ1-2, with unresolved D. The germline V and J ends were trimmed by 6 bases and 4 bases, with 6 bases remaining between them. The CDR3 loop spans 11 amino acids. CDR1 and CDR2 (germline): ENHRY, SYGVKD. Here the CDR3 DNA reads TGTGCCATCAGCGACGGCTATGGCTACACCTTC. Translation: CAISDGYGYTF.

To note about this clonotype: A junction end diverges from the germline sequence, so it may reflect a read error. The V gene is TRBV10-3, the J gene TRBJ2-7, with D possibly being TRBD1 (5 bases). CDR3 length equals 14 residues. CDR1 is ENHRY and CDR2 is SYGVKD in the germline V gene. CDR3 DNA: TGTGCCATCAGACAGGCCCCGTCAATCTACGTGCAGTACTTC. Translation: CAIRQAPSIYVQYF.